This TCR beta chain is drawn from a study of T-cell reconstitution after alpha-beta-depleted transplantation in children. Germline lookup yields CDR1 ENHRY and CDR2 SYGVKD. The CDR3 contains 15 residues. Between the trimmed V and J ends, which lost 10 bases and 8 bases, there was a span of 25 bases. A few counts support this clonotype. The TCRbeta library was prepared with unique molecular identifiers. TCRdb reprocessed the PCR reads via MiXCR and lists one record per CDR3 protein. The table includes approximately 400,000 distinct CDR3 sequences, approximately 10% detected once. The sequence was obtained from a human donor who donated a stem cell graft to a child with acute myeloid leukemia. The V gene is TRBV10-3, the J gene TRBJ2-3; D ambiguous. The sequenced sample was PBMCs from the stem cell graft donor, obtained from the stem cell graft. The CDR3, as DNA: TGTGCCACGAAGGCCGGCGGACCTCTGGGTCGTACGCAGTATTTT. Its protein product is CATKAGGPLGRTQYF.